This TCR beta chain was retrieved from a study of blood T cell repertoires in COVID-19. Study as a whole: Some COVID-19 samples were acute and others convalescent; all came from the United States, Italy and Spain. Sample material is recorded as cDNA or gDNA derived from T cells, B-cell-depleted T cells, or PBMCs.

Germline CDR1 LNHDA, CDR2 SQIVND (reference sequence). The V end was cut by 7 bases, the J end by 7 bases, with 10 bases between. This CDR3 spans 11 amino acids. Followed longitudinally, the Seattle patients had been enrolled during active infection. Authors' analysis steps: Amplification of reference gene primers provided the estimated nucleated cell counts. The protocol was immunoSEQ multiplex PCR, while the TCRdb copy is restricted to in-frame clones and leaves out a portion. That table gives V, J and clone size, and the DNA gave D and trimming. The data show 250,000 to 350,000 clones, 88% seen once.

The receptor comes from a woman in her twenties or thirties with COVID-19, enrolled during active disease. This chain joins TRBV19 and TRBJ1-1; D not resolved. Sequenced material: peripheral blood. CDR3 DNA sequence: TGTGCCAGTATTCAGTACCATGAAGCTTTCTTT. As protein: CASIQYHEAFF.